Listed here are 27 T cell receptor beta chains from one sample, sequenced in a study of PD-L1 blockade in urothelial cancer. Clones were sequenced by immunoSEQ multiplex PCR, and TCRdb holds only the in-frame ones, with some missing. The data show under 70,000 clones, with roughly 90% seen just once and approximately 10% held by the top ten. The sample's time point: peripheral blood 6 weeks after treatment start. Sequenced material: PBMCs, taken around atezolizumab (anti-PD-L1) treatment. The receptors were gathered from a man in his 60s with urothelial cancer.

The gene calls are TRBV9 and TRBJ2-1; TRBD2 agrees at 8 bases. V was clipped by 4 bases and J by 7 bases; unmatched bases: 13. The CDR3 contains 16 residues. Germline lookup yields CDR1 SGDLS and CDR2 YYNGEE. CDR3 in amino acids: CASSPRGGVARNEQFF. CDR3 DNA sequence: TGTGCCAGCAGCCCTCGGGGGGGCGTAGCGCGGAATGAGCAGTTCTTC.

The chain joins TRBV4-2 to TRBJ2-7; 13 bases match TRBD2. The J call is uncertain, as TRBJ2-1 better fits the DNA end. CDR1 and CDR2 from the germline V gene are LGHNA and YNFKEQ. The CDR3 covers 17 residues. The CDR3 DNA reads TGTGCCAGCAGCCAAGATCTGGGACTAGCGGGAAACAATGAGCAGTTCTTC. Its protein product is CASSQDLGLAGNNEQFF.

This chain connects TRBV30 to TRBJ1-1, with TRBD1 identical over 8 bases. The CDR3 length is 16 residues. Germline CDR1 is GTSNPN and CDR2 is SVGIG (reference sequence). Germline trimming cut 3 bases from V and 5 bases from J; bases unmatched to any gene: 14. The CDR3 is CAWRLRQGAGGTEAFF. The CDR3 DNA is TGTGCCTGGAGGCTGAGGCAGGGGGCAGGTGGGACTGAAGCTTTCTTT.

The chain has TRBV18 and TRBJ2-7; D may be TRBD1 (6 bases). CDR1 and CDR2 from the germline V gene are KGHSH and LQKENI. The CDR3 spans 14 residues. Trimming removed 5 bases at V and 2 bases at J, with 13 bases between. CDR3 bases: TGTGCCAGCTCAGCCGCCGGGACAACCTACGAGCAGTACTTC. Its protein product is CASSAAGTTYEQYF.

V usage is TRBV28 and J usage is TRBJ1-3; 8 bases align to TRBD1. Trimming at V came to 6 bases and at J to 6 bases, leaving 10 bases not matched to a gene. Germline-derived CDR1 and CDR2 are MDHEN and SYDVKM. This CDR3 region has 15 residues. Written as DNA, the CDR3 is TGTGCCAGCAGCAAGACCCCGACAGGGGTAAACACCATATATTTT. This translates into CASSKTPTGVNTIYF.

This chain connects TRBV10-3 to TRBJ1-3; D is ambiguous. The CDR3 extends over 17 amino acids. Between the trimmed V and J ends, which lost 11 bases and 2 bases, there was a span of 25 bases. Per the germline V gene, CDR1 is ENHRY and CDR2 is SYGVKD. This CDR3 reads CAVGPNTDRGTGNTIYF. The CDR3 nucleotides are TGTGCCGTCGGCCCGAATACCGACCGGGGAACTGGAAACACCATATATTTT.

The CDR3 here is CASSSPPGVVSGTDTQYF. The CDR3 DNA reads TGTGCCAGCAGCAGTCCCCCGGGAGTGGTCTCTGGCACAGATACGCAGTATTTT. The chain has TRBV7-2 and TRBJ2-3, with TRBD2 as a possible D gene (6 bases). The CDR3 runs 18 residues. V was pared by 5 bases and J by 1 base, with 22 bases between. Germline CDR1 is SGHTA and CDR2 is FQGNSA. Full variable domain (remainder filled in from reference TRBV7-2 and TRBJ2-3): GAGVSQSPSNKVTEKGKDVELRCDPISGHTALYWYRQSLGQGLEFLIYFQGNSAPDKSGLPSDRFSAERTGGSVSTLTIQRTQQEDSAVYLCASSSPPGVVSGTDTQYFGPGTRLTVL.

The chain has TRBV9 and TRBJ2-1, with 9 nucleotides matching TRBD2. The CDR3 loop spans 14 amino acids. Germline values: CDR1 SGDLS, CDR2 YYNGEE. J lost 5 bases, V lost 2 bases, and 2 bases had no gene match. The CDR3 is CASSVASGDNEQFF. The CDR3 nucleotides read TGTGCCAGCAGCGTGGCTAGCGGGGACAATGAGCAGTTCTTC.

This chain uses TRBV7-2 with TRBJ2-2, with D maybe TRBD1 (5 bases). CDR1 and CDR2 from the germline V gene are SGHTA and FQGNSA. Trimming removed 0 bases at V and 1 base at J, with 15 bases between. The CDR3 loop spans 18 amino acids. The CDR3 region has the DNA TGTGCCAGCAGCTTAGCGAATTTAAGGGGCGAGAACACCGGGGAGCTGTTTTTT. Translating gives CASSLANLRGENTGELFF. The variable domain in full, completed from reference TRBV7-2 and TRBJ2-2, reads GAGVSQSPSNKVTEKGKDVELRCDPISGHTALYWYRQSLGQGLEFLIYFQGNSAPDKSGLPSDRFSAERTGGSVSTLTIQRTQQEDSAVYLCASSLANLRGENTGELFFGEGSRLTVL.

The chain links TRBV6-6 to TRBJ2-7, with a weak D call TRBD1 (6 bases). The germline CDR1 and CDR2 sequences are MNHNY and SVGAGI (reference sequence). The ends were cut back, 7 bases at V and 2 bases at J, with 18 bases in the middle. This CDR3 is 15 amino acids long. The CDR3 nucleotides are TGTGCCAGCACCGAACAGGGAACCCCTACCTACGAGCAGTACTTC. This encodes CASTEQGTPTYEQYF.

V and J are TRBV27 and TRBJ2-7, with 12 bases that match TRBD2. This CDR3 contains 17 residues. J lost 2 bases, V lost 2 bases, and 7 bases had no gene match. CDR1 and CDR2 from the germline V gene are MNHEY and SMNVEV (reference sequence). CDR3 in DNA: TGTGCCAGCAGTTTAAGGCTAGCGGGAGGGAGGACCTACGAGCAGTACTTC. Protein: CASSLRLAGGRTYEQYF.

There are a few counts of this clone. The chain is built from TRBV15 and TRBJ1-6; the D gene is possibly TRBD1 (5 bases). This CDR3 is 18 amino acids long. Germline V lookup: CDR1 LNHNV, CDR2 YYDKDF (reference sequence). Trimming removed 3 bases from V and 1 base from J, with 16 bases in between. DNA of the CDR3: TGTGCCACCAGCAGTAGAGGAAGGGGAAGTTCCTATAATTCACCCCTCCACTTT. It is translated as CATSSRGRGSSYNSPLHF.

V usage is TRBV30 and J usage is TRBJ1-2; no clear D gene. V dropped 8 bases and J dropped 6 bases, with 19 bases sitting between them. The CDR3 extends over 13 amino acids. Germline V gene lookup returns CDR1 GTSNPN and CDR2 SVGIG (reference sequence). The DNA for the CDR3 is TGTGCCGGAAAGACGGTCAACTATGATGGCTACACCTTC. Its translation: CAGKTVNYDGYTF.

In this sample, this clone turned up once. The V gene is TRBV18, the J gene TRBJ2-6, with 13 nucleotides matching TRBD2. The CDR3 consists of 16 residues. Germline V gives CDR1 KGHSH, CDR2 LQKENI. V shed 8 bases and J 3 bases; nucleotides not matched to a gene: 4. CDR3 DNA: TGTGCCAGCCGGACTAGCGGGGGAGATGGGGCCAACGTCCTGACTTTC. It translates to CASRTSGGDGANVLTF.

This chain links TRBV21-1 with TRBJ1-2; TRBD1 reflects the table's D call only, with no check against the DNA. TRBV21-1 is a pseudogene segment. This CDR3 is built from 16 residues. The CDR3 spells CASRLDTSRKNYGYTF. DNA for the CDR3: TGTGCCAGCAGGCTCGACACCTCCCGAAAAAACTATGGCTACACCTTC.

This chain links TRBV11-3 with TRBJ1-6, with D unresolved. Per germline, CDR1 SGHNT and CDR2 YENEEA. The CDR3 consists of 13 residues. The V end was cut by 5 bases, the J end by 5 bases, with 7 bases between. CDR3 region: CASSATNNSPLHF. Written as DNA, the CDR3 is TGTGCCAGCAGCGCCACTAATAATTCACCCCTCCACTTT.

CDR3 sequence: CASSLRGTGGNEAFF. The CDR3 DNA reads as TGTGCCAGCAGCTTAAGGGGGACAGGGGGGAATGAAGCTTTCTTT. The V and J genes are TRBV7-2 and TRBJ1-1; TRBD1 matches 11 bases. The V gene end was trimmed by 2 bases and the J gene end by 7 bases; junction bases not matched to a gene: 6. CDR3 length: 15 residues. From germline, CDR1 is SGHTA and CDR2 FQGNSA.

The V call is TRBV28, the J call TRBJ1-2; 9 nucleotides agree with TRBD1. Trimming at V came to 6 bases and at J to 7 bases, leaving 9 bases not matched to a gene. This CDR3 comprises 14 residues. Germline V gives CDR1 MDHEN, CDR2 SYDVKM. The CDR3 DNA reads TGTGCCAGCAGCCAACAGGGGGCGTATCTTGGCTACACCTTC. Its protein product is CASSQQGAYLGYTF.

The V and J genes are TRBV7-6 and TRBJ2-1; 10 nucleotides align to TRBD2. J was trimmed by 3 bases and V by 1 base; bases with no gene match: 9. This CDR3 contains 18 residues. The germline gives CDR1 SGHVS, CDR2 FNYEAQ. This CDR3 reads CASSLGLAGLADYNEQFF. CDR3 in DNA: TGTGCCAGCAGCTTAGGTTTGGCAGGACTAGCGGACTACAATGAGCAGTTCTTC.

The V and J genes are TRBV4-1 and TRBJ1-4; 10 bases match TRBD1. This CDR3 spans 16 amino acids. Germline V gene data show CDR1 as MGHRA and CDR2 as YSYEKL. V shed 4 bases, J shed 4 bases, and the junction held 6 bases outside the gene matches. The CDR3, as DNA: TGCGCCAGCAGCCTACCACGGGACAGGGGTAATGAAAAACTGTTTTTT. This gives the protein CASSLPRDRGNEKLFF.

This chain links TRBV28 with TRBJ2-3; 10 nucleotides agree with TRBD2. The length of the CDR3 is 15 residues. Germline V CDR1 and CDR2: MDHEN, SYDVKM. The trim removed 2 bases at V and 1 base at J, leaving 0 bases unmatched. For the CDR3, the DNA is TGTGCCAGCAGTTTAGGGACTAGCGGCACAGATACGCAGTATTTT. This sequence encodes CASSLGTSGTDTQYF.

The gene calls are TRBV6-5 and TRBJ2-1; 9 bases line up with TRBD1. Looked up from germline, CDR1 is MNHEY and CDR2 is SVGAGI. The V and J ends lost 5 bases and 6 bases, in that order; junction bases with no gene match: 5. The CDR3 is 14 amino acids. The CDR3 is CASSTGQGFNEQFF. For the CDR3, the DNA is TGTGCCAGCAGTACGGGACAGGGCTTCAATGAGCAGTTCTTC.

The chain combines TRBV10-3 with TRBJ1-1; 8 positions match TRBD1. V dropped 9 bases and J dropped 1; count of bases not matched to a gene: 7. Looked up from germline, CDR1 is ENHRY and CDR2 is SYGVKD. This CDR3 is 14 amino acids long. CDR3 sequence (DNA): TGTGCCATATGGACAGGGATCGCGAACACTGAAGCTTTCTTT. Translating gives CAIWTGIANTEAFF.

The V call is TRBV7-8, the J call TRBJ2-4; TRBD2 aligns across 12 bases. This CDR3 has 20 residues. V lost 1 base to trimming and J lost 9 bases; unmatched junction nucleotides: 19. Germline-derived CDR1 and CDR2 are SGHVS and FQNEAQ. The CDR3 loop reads CASSLVSTSGRPNPSGIQYF. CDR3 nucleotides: TGTGCCAGCAGCTTAGTCAGCACTAGCGGGAGGCCCAACCCCTCGGGCATTCAGTACTTC. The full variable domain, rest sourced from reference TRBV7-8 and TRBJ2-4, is GAGVSQSPRYKVAKRGQDVALRCDPISGHVSLFWYQQALGQGPEFLTYFQNEAQLDKSGLPSDRFFAERPEGSVSTLKIQRTQQEDSAVYLCASSLVSTSGRPNPSGIQYFGAGTRLSVL.

Here the CDR3 reads CASSFEAWTGSSYNEQFF. The CDR3 DNA follows: TGTGCCAGCAGCTTCGAAGCATGGACGGGGAGCTCCTACAATGAGCAGTTCTTC. The chain carries TRBV5-6 and TRBJ2-1; weak D call: TRBD2 (5 bases). Trimming left V 2 bases short and J 0 bases short, with 18 bases between. The germline gives CDR1 SGHDT, CDR2 YYEEEE. This CDR3 spans 18 amino acids.

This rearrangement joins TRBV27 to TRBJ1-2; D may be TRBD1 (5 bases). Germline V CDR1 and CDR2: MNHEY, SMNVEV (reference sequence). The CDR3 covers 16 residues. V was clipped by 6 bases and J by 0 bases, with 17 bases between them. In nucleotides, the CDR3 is TGTGCCAGCAGACCAGGATTTAGGGGTCCTAACTATGGCTACACCTTC. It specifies CASRPGFRGPNYGYTF.

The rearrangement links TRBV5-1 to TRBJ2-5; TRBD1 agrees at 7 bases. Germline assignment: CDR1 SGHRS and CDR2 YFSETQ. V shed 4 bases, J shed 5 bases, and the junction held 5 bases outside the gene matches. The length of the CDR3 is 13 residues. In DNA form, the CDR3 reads TGCGCCAGCAGCATACAGGGGCGCGAGACCCAGTACTTC. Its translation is CASSIQGRETQYF.